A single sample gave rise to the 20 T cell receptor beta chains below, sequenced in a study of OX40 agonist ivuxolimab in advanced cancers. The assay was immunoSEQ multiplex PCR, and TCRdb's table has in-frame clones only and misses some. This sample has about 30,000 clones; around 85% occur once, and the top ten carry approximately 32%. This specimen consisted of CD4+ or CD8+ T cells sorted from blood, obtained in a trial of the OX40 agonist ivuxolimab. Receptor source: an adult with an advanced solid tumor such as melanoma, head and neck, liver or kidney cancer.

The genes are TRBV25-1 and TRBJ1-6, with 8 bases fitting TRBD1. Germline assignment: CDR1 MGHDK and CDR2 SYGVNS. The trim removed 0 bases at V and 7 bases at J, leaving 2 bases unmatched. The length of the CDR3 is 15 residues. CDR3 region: CASSEYRGHNSPLHF. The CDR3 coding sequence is TGTGCCAGCAGTGAATACAGGGGGCACAATTCACCCCTCCACTTT.

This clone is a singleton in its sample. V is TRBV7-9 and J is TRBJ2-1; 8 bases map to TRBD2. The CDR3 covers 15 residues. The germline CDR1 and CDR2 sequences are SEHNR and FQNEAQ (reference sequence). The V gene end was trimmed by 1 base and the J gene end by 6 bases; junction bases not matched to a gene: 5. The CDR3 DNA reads TGTGCCAGCAGCTTAGTTTGGCTAGCGGGCAATGAGCAGTTCTTC. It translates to CASSLVWLAGNEQFF.

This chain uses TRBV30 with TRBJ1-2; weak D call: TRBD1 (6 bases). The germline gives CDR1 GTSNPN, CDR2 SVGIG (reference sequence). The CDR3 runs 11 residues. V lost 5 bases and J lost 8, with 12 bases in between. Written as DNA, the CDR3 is TGTGCCTGGGAAGGGGGGCGAGGCTACACCTTC. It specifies CAWEGGRGYTF.

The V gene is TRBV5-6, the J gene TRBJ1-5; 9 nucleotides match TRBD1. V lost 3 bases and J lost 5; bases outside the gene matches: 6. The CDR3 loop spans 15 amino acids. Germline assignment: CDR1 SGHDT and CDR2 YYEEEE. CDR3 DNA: TGTGCCAGCAGCTATACCGGGACAGGGTATCAGCCCCAGCATTTT. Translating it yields CASSYTGTGYQPQHF.

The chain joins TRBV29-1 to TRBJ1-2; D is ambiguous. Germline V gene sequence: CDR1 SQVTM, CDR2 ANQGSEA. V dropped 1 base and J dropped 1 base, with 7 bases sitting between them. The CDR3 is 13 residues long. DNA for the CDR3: TGCAGCGTTGAAGCAGGCGATAACTATGGCTACACCTTC. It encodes CSVEAGDNYGYTF.

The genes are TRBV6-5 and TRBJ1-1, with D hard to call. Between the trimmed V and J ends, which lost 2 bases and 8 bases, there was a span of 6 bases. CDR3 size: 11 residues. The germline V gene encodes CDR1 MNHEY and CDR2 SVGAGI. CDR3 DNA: TGTGCCAGCAGTTACGGCTGGGAAGCTTTCTTT. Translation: CASSYGWEAFF.

In nucleotides, the CDR3 is TGCGCCAGCAGCTTGGTTGCTAGCTCCGTCTACGAGCAGTACTTC. It yields the protein CASSLVASSVYEQYF. The J gene is TRBJ2-7, the V gene TRBV5-1, with D maybe TRBD2 (5 bases). This CDR3 contains 15 residues. Germline V CDR1 and CDR2: SGHRS, YFSETQ. V lost 0 bases, J lost 3 bases, and 13 bases lay in between.

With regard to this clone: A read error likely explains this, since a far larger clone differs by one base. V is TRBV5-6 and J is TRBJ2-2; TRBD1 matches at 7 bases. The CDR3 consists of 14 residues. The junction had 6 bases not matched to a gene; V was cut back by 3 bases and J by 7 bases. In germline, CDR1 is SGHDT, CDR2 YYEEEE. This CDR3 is CASSSDRADGELFF. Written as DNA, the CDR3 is TGTGCCAGCAGCTCCGACAGGGCGGACGGGGAGCTGTTTTTT. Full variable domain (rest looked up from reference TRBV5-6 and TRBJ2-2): DAGVTQSPTHLIKTRGQQVTLRCSPKSGHDTVSWYQQALGQGPQFIFQYYEEEERQRGNFPDRFSGHQFPNYSSELNVNALLLGDSALYLCASSSDRADGELFFGEGSRLTVL.

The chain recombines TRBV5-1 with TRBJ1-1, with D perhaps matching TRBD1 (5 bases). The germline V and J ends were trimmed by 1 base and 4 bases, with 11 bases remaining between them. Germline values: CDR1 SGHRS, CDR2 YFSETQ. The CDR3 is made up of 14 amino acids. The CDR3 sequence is CASSLTWGSTEAFF. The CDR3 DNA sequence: TGCGCCAGCAGCTTGACATGGGGCAGCACTGAAGCTTTCTTT. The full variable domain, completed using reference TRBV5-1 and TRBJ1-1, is KAGVTQTPRYLIKTRGQQVTLSCSPISGHRSVSWYQQTPGQGLQFLFEYFSETQRNKGNFPGRFSGRQFSNSRSEMNVSTLELGDSALYLCASSLTWGSTEAFFGQGTRLTVV.

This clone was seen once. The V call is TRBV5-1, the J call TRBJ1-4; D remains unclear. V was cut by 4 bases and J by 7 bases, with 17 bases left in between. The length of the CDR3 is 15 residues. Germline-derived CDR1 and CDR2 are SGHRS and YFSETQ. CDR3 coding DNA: TGCGCCAGCAGCCCCGAATCCTTGAGACGTGAAAAACTGTTTTTT. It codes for CASSPESLRREKLFF.

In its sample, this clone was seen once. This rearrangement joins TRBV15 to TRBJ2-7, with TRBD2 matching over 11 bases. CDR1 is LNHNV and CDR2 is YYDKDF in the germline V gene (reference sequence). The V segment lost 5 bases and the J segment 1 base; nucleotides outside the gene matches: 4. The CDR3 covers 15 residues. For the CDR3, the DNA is TGTGCCACCAGCCCGGGACTAGCGGAGTCCTACGAGCAGTACTTC. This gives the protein CATSPGLAESYEQYF.

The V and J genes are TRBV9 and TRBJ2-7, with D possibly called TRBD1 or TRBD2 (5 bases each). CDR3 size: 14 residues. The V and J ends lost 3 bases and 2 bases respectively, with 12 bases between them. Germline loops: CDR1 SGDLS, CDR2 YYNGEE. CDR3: CASSARDGPYEQYF. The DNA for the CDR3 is TGTGCCAGCAGCGCCCGGGACGGACCCTACGAGCAGTACTTC. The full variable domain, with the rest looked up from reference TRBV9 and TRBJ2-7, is DSGVTQTPKHLITATGQRVTLRCSPRSGDLSVYWYQQSLDQGLQFLIQYYNGEERAKGNILERFSAQQFPDLHSELNLSSLELGDSALYFCASSARDGPYEQYFGPGTRLTVT.

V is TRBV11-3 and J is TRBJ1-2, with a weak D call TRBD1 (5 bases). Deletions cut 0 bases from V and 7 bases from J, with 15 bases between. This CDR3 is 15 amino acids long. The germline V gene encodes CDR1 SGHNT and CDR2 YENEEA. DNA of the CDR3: TGTGCCAGCAGCTTAGATCGGGGGGGAATATCTGGCTACACCTTC. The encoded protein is CASSLDRGGISGYTF.

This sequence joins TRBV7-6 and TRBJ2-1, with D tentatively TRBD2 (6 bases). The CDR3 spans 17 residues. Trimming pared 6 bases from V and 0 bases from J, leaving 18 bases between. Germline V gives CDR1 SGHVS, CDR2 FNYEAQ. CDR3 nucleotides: TGTGCCAGCAGTTCCCGGGTAGCGGAGTACTCCTACAATGAGCAGTTCTTC. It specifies CASSSRVAEYSYNEQFF.

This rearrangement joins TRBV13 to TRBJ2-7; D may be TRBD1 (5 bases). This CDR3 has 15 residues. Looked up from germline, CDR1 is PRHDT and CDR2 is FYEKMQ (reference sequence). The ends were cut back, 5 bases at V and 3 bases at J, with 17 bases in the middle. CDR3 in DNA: TGTGCCAGCAGCACTGGGGCAGGAGTTCTCTACGAGCAGTACTTC. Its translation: CASSTGAGVLYEQYF.

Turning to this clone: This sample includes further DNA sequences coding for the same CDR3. CDR3 bases: TGTGCCAGCAGCGTCGGCGGGAGCACTGAAGCTTTCTTT. It encodes CASSVGGSTEAFF. This sequence joins TRBV9 and TRBJ1-1; D remains unclear. The CDR3 has 13 residues. V was trimmed by 2 bases and J by 4 bases, leaving 9 bases between them. Germline loops: CDR1 SGDLS, CDR2 YYNGEE.

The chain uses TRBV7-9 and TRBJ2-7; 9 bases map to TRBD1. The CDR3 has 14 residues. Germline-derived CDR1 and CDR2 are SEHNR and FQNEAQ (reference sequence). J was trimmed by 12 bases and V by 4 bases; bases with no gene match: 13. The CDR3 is CASSSTGGEPWGYF. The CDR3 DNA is TGTGCCAGCAGCTCCACAGGGGGCGAACCGTGGGGGTACTTC.

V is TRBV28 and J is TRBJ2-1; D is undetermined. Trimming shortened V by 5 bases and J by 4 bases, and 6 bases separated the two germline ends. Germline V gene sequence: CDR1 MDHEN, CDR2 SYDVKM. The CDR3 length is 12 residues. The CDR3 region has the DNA TGTGCCAGCAGTCCCGGGTACAATGAGCAGTTCTTC. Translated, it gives CASSPGYNEQFF.

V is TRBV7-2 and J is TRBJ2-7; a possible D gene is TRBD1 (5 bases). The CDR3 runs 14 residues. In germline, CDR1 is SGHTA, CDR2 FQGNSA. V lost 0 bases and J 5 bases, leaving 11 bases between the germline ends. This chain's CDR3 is CASSLARAFHEQYF. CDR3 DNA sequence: TGTGCCAGCAGCTTAGCCAGGGCCTTCCACGAGCAGTACTTC.

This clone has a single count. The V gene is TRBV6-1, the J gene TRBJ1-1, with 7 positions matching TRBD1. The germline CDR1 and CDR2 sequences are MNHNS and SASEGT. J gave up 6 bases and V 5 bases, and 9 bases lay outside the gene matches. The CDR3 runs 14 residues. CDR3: CASSPGRGSPEAFF. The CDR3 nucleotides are TGTGCCAGCAGTCCCGGCAGGGGGTCGCCTGAAGCTTTCTTT.